The 32 T cell receptor beta chains presented below share a single source sample, sequenced in a study of response to subunit inactivated influenza vaccine. MiXCR, applied by TCRdb to the RT-PCR reads, yields one record per CDR3 protein. There are 450,000 to 500,000 distinct CDR3 sequences in the sample; about 10% occur only once, and more than 10% lies in the top ten. Sequenced here: PBMCs from blood, sampled 45 days after vaccination. Source of these receptors: a man between 50 and 59 years old who received an inactivated influenza vaccine.

The chain is built from TRBV20-1 and TRBJ2-1; 9 nucleotides match TRBD2. CDR1 DFQATT and CDR2 SNEGSKA come from the germline V gene (reference sequence). The CDR3 is 14 residues long. Germline trimming cut 4 bases from V and 4 bases from J; bases unmatched to any gene: 5. The CDR3 spells CSAISGGTYNEQFF. DNA for the CDR3: TGCAGTGCTATTAGCGGGGGCACATACAATGAGCAGTTCTTC.

This clonotype has just a few counts. The chain carries TRBV7-2 and TRBJ1-4; tentatively, D is TRBD1 (5 bases). V was clipped by 5 bases and J by 4 bases, with 14 bases between them. Germline loops: CDR1 SGHTA, CDR2 FQGNSA. The CDR3 has 15 residues. This chain's CDR3 is CASSPATALNEKLFF. The CDR3 nucleotides read TGTGCCAGCAGCCCGGCGACAGCCCTTAATGAAAAACTGTTTTTT.

This clonotype was picked up a small number of times. This rearrangement joins TRBV6-5 to TRBJ2-3, with unresolved D. This CDR3 is built from 14 residues. The V end was cut by 0 bases, the J end by 4 bases, with 8 bases between. CDR1 and CDR2 from the germline V gene are MNHEY and SVGAGI. CDR3 amino acids: CASSYSIQPDTQYF. The CDR3 DNA sequence: TGTGCCAGCAGTTACTCGATTCAGCCAGATACGCAGTATTTT.

This clonotype was counted a few times. This chain links TRBV28 with TRBJ2-5, with 7 bases aligning to TRBD2. This CDR3 contains 13 residues. V lost 5 bases to trimming and J lost 5 bases; unmatched junction nucleotides: 5. The V gene's germline CDR1 is MDHEN and CDR2 SYDVKM. CDR3 protein: CASSELSGETQYF. CDR3 DNA sequence: TGTGCCAGCAGTGAACTTAGCGGGGAGACCCAGTACTTC.

V usage is TRBV5-1 and J usage is TRBJ1-2, with TRBD1 as a possible D gene (5 bases). Trimming shortened V by 4 bases and J by 5 bases, and 18 bases separated the two germline ends. CDR3 size: 15 residues. The V gene's germline CDR1 is SGHRS and CDR2 YFSETQ. CDR3 in DNA: TGCGCCAGCAGCCCTTTCGATGGGGGGATTTATGGCTACACCTTC. As protein: CASSPFDGGIYGYTF.

This clonotype was observed a handful of times. The chain links TRBV7-8 to TRBJ1-4; weak D call: TRBD1 (6 bases). CDR1 is SGHVS and CDR2 is FQNEAQ in the germline V gene. Between the trimmed V and J ends, which lost 7 bases and 11 bases, there was a span of 20 bases. The CDR3 has 14 residues. CDR3 loop: CASTPSGGERKLFF. In DNA form, the CDR3 reads TGTGCCAGCACCCCTTCGGGGGGCGAGAGGAAACTGTTTTTT.

V is TRBV4-2 and J is TRBJ2-7; 9 bases agree with TRBD1. V lost 3 bases to trimming and J lost 2 bases; unmatched junction nucleotides: 5. Germline-derived CDR1 and CDR2 are LGHNA and YNFKEQ. The CDR3 spans 15 residues. CDR3 residues: CASSHARTGAYEQYF. CDR3 DNA: TGTGCCAGCAGCCATGCTAGGACAGGGGCCTACGAGCAGTACTTC.

In this sample, this clonotype turned up a few times. The V call is TRBV3-1, the J call TRBJ2-7; 9 bases align to TRBD1. CDR1 is LGHDT and CDR2 is YNNKEL in the germline V gene (reference sequence). CDR3 length: 15 amino acids. The J segment lost 5 bases and the V segment lost 4 bases, leaving 9 bases of the junction unmatched. The CDR3 sequence: CASSPPGTGIHEQYF. DNA for the CDR3: TGTGCCAGCAGCCCCCCGGGGACAGGGATACACGAGCAGTACTTC.

This clonotype was seen a few times. This chain connects TRBV7-9 to TRBJ2-3, with 11 nucleotides matching TRBD2. This CDR3 region has 16 residues. V was clipped by 5 bases and J by 2 bases; unmatched bases: 6. Germline CDR1 SEHNR, CDR2 FQNEAQ (reference sequence). CDR3: CASSPTSGGTTDTQYF. For the CDR3, the DNA is TGTGCCAGCAGCCCCACTAGCGGGGGAACCACAGATACGCAGTATTTT.

This clonotype appeared a few times. This rearrangement joins TRBV12-3 or TRBV12-4 to TRBJ2-3; D is possibly TRBD2 (7 bases). Trimming cost V 4 bases and J 8 bases, with 25 bases left between them. The CDR3 consists of 17 residues. CDR3 sequence reads: CASSSNIGGGSFSTQYF. CDR3 bases: TGTGCCAGCAGTTCTAATATAGGCGGGGGCTCTTTTTCTACGCAGTATTTT.

A few counts support this clonotype. This sequence joins TRBV5-1 and TRBJ1-4; a possible D gene is TRBD1 (6 bases). Per the germline V gene, CDR1 is SGHRS and CDR2 is YFSETQ. The ends were cut back, 0 bases at V and 7 bases at J, with 13 bases in the middle. The CDR3 contains 15 residues. CDR3 loop: CASSLGALGGEKLFF. The CDR3 coding sequence is TGCGCCAGCAGCTTGGGGGCCCTAGGGGGTGAAAAACTGTTTTTT. Combining the CDR3 with reference TRBV5-1 and TRBJ1-4 gives the whole variable domain KAGVTQTPRYLIKTRGQQVTLSCSPISGHRSVSWYQQTPGQGLQFLFEYFSETQRNKGNFPGRFSGRQFSNSRSEMNVSTLELGDSALYLCASSLGALGGEKLFFGSGTQLSVL.

The genes are TRBV10-3 and TRBJ2-7, with D tentatively TRBD1 or TRBD2 (5 bases each). Trimming left V 4 bases short and J 0 bases short, with 13 bases between. CDR1 and CDR2 from the germline V gene are ENHRY and SYGVKD. The CDR3 loop spans 15 amino acids. CDR3 loop: CAISVGVGFSYEQYF. The CDR3 DNA reads as TGTGCCATCAGTGTGGGGGTGGGATTCTCCTACGAGCAGTACTTC.

This clonotype was seen a handful of times. Compared with germline, one end of the junction differs, possibly owing to a read error. V gene TRBV7-7 combines with J gene TRBJ2-3; D not resolved. The CDR3 contains 14 residues. Germline V gives CDR1 SSHAT, CDR2 FNYEAQ (reference sequence). The CDR3: CASSRRGGTDTQYF. CDR3 coding DNA: TGTGCTAGCAGCCGGCGCGGTGGGACAGATACGCAGTATTTT.

This clonotype has more than one count but fewer than ten. J is TRBJ2-3 and V is TRBV20-1, with 9 bases identical to TRBD2. The germline CDR1 and CDR2 sequences are DFQATT and SNEGSKA (reference sequence). The CDR3 consists of 12 residues. This chain's CDR3 is CSGSGGFDTQYF. CDR3 nucleotides: TGCAGCGGGAGCGGGGGGTTCGATACGCAGTATTTT.

The CDR3 nucleotides are TGCGCCAGCAGCTTCGAGGGAGGTTACGCGAACACCGGGGAGCTGTTTTTT. This sequence encodes CASSFEGGYANTGELFF. The chain couples TRBV5-1 to TRBJ2-2; TRBD2 might be the D (6 bases). Trimming took off 2 bases at V and 0 bases at J, with 14 bases between the two ends. The germline gives CDR1 SGHRS, CDR2 YFSETQ. The CDR3 runs 17 residues. The full variable domain, completed using reference TRBV5-1 and TRBJ2-2, is KAGVTQTPRYLIKTRGQQVTLSCSPISGHRSVSWYQQTPGQGLQFLFEYFSETQRNKGNFPGRFSGRQFSNSRSEMNVSTLELGDSALYLCASSFEGGYANTGELFFGEGSRLTVL.

This clonotype was counted at least ten times. The rearrangement joins TRBV6-1 to TRBJ2-5, with D tentatively TRBD1 (5 bases). V was trimmed by 1 base and J by 1 base, leaving 10 bases between them. The germline V gene has CDR1 MNHNS and CDR2 SASEGT. There are 15 residues in the CDR3. The CDR3 DNA follows: TGTGCCAGCAGTGAAGGGGGCCGACTCCAAGAGACCCAGTACTTC. It yields the protein CASSEGGRLQETQYF.

This chain links TRBV10-2 with TRBJ2-2, with 9 bases aligning to TRBD1. The germline gives CDR1 WSHSY, CDR2 SAAADI. Trimming removed 6 bases from V and 4 bases from J; junction bases left unmatched: 0. The CDR3 totals 13 residues. The CDR3 DNA reads as TGCGCCAGCAGGGACAGGGGCACCGGGGAGCTGTTTTTT. Translated: CASRDRGTGELFF.

The chain is built from TRBV5-1 and TRBJ1-2; possible D gene TRBD1, 6 bases. Per germline, CDR1 SGHRS and CDR2 YFSETQ. The CDR3 runs 12 residues. V was pared by 3 bases and J by 6 bases, with 9 bases between. The CDR3 protein is CASSSGADGYTF. The CDR3 coding sequence is TGCGCCAGCAGCTCAGGGGCGGATGGCTACACCTTC. Using reference TRBV5-1 and TRBJ1-2 for the parts outside the CDR3, the full variable domain is KAGVTQTPRYLIKTRGQQVTLSCSPISGHRSVSWYQQTPGQGLQFLFEYFSETQRNKGNFPGRFSGRQFSNSRSEMNVSTLELGDSALYLCASSSGADGYTFGSGTRLTVV.

This clonotype was observed a handful of times. The rearrangement joins TRBV24-1 to TRBJ2-1, with 12 bases identical to TRBD1. Germline assignment: CDR1 KGHDR and CDR2 SFDVKD. This CDR3 region has 15 residues. The trim removed 5 bases at V and 8 bases at J, leaving 6 bases unmatched. The CDR3 region has the DNA TGTGCCACCAGTGGGGGACAGGGGGCGGATGATGAGCAGTTCTTC. It yields the protein CATSGGQGADDEQFF.

This rearrangement joins TRBV2 to TRBJ2-7; tentatively, D is TRBD1 or TRBD2 (5 bases each). This CDR3 comprises 15 residues. V dropped 7 bases and J dropped 2 bases, with 18 bases sitting between them. Germline V CDR1 and CDR2: SNHLY, FYNNEI. The CDR3 sequence: CASILFGGRAYEQYF. CDR3 nucleotides: TGTGCCAGCATTCTTTTTGGGGGACGGGCCTACGAGCAGTACTTC.

The chain carries TRBV7-2 and TRBJ2-5; 9 bases align to TRBD2. Germline V gene data show CDR1 as SGHTA and CDR2 as FQGNSA. V shed 2 bases, J shed 4 bases, and the junction held 11 bases outside the gene matches. The CDR3 loop spans 17 amino acids. The CDR3 spells CASSLLAGTTNGETQYF. The CDR3 nucleotides are TGTGCCAGCAGCTTACTAGCGGGGACAACAAATGGAGAGACCCAGTACTTC. Drawing the rest from reference TRBV7-2 and TRBJ2-5, the complete variable domain is GAGVSQSPSNKVTEKGKDVELRCDPISGHTALYWYRQSLGQGLEFLIYFQGNSAPDKSGLPSDRFSAERTGGSVSTLTIQRTQQEDSAVYLCASSLLAGTTNGETQYFGPGTRLLVL.

The V and J genes are TRBV7-2 and TRBJ1-5; D perhaps matches TRBD1 (6 bases). Germline lookup yields CDR1 SGHTA and CDR2 FQGNSA. This CDR3 has 16 amino acids. Trimming pared 5 bases from V and 2 bases from J, leaving 16 bases between. The DNA of the CDR3 is TGTGCCAGCAGCCCCCGTCAGGGGTTTGGCAATCAGCCCCAGCATTTT. It encodes CASSPRQGFGNQPQHF.

The chain is built from TRBV28 and TRBJ2-1, with D possibly matching TRBD2 (6 bases). This CDR3 comprises 18 residues. Trimming cost V 6 bases and J 0 bases, with 21 bases left between them. Germline V gives CDR1 MDHEN, CDR2 SYDVKM. In DNA form, the CDR3 reads TGTGCCAGCAGGGGGGTGGAGGGTCGGGCGAGCTCCTACAATGAGCAGTTCTTC. It yields the protein CASRGVEGRASSYNEQFF.

As regards this clonotype: The junction does not match germline at one end; this may be a read error. This chain uses TRBV3-1 with TRBJ2-2, with unresolved D. The CDR3 has 12 residues. In germline, CDR1 is LGHDT, CDR2 YNNKEL (reference sequence). The CDR3 spells CASRENAGELFF. For the CDR3, the DNA is TGTGCCAGCAGAGAGAACGCCGGGGAGCTGTTTTTT.

For this clonotype: Since a much larger clone is just one base distant, this may be a read error. The chain uses TRBV29-1 and TRBJ2-1; D is possibly TRBD2 (6 bases). CDR3 size: 17 residues. V lost 6 bases and J lost 1, with 22 bases in between. CDR1 and CDR2 from the germline V gene are SQVTM and ANQGSEA. The chain's CDR3 is CSVRWGRPLGSYNEQFF. DNA for the CDR3: TGCAGCGTCCGCTGGGGGAGGCCCCTTGGATCCTACAATGAGCAGTTCTTC.

This CDR3 is CASNGTPLAKNIQYF. In DNA, the CDR3 is TGCGCCAGTAATGGGACACCTTTAGCCAAAAACATTCAGTACTTC. V and J are TRBV10-1 and TRBJ2-4; weak D call: TRBD1 (6 bases). V gave up 9 bases and J gave up 0 bases, with 15 bases separating them. The germline gives CDR1 WNHNN, CDR2 SYGVQD (reference sequence). This CDR3 is 15 amino acids long.

A few counts support this clonotype. The genes are TRBV5-1 and TRBJ1-2; TRBD1 matches at 8 bases. This CDR3 is 16 amino acids long. CDR1 and CDR2 from the germline V gene are SGHRS and YFSETQ. Trimming at V came to 6 bases and at J to 6 bases, leaving 16 bases not matched to a gene. This CDR3 reads CASTPNAGGEFDGYTF. For the CDR3, the DNA is TGCGCCAGCACCCCTAACGCAGGGGGCGAGTTCGATGGCTACACCTTC.

The sample holds a few counts of this clonotype. The chain joins TRBV11-1 to TRBJ1-1; no firm D call. The CDR3 is 14 residues long. The V gene's germline CDR1 is SGHAT and CDR2 FQDESV (reference sequence). The V and J ends lost 4 bases and 1 base respectively, with 10 bases between them. CDR3 sequence: CASSSKTRNTEAFF. The CDR3 bases are TGTGCCAGCAGCTCCAAGACAAGGAACACTGAAGCTTTCTTT.

In this sample, this clonotype turned up a few times. V usage is TRBV6-1 and J usage is TRBJ2-1, with D maybe TRBD2 (6 bases). The germline V gene has CDR1 MNHNS and CDR2 SASEGT. The CDR3 is made up of 15 amino acids. V was trimmed by 6 bases and J by 9 bases, leaving 21 bases between them. DNA of the CDR3: TGTGCCAGCAGCAACCGCCCCCCGGGAGTGGGTGAGCAGTTCTTC. It is translated as CASSNRPPGVGEQFF.

At least ten counts were recorded for this clonotype. V gene TRBV6-5 combines with J gene TRBJ1-1; 7 nucleotides align to TRBD1. CDR1 and CDR2 (germline): MNHEY, SVGAGI. The CDR3 contains 18 residues. With V trimmed by 0 bases and J by 1 base, 11 bases remained unmatched. The CDR3 sequence is CASSYSIPKTGWNTEAFF. The CDR3 DNA reads as TGTGCCAGCAGTTACTCGATTCCCAAGACAGGGTGGAACACTGAAGCTTTCTTT.

V is TRBV5-1 and J is TRBJ2-5; D is unresolved. Germline values: CDR1 SGHRS, CDR2 YFSETQ. V was shortened by 4 bases and J by 7 bases, with 11 bases between the two germline ends. This CDR3 comprises 12 residues. CDR3 bases: TGCGCCAGCAGCGGGGATGGGGTGACCCAGTACTTC. Translated: CASSGDGVTQYF.

This clonotype appeared a few times. The chain links TRBV5-6 to TRBJ2-7; 12 positions agree with TRBD2. V shed 0 bases, J shed 3 bases, and the junction held 1 base outside the gene matches. The CDR3 is 15 amino acids. The germline V gene encodes CDR1 SGHDT and CDR2 YYEEEE. CDR3 sequence: CASSLGTSGIYEQYF. As DNA, the CDR3 is TGTGCCAGCAGCTTGGGGACTAGCGGGATCTACGAGCAGTACTTC.